The clone carrying this T cell receptor (beta chain) was seen many times. V was trimmed by 8 bases and J by 9 bases, leaving 14 bases between them. The CDR3 runs to 12 residues. Germline V lookup: CDR1 SEHNR, CDR2 FQNEAQ (reference sequence). The data were taken from a study of T cells in Graves' hyperthyroidism and ophthalmopathy. RNA transcripts gave rise to amplified TCR beta CDR3 regions. First-round RT-PCR of the TCR CDR3 relied on the HTBI primer set. TCRdb processed the multiplex PCR reads anew with MiXCR; each CDR3 protein has one entry. The sample lists about 570,000 distinct CDR3 sequences, under 60% occurring once. Clinical symptoms, serum thyroxine, TRAb, thyroid ultrasound and orbital computed tomography informed diagnoses.

This TCR was recovered from an adult woman with Graves' disease, either hyperthyroidism or ophthalmopathy (not recorded which). Sequenced: peripheral blood or thyroid tissue (not recorded which). This chain links TRBV7-9 with TRBJ1-5; tentatively, D is TRBD1 (5 bases). The CDR3 spells CASGEGSGPQHF. As DNA, the CDR3 is TGTGCCAGCGGGGAGGGGAGCGGGCCCCAGCATTTT.